The rows below give T cell receptor beta chains drawn from one sample of a study of blood T cell repertoires in COVID-19. The repertoire was sequenced with immunoSEQ multiplex PCR; TCRdb's copy has only in-frame clones and lacks some. Among 250,000 to 300,000 clones listed, around 85% were seen once. Sequenced: peripheral blood. These receptors were taken from a middle-aged man with active or convalescent COVID-19. Each CDR3 is given with its conserved first and last residue. D genes are given only for firm matches. Clone size, where shown, is once, few, many, or a class for clones that have expanded.

CDR3aa	CDR3nt	j_gene	abundance	d_gene	v_gene
CASSYISVPYEQYF	TGTGCCAGCAGCTATATCAGCGTACCCTACGAGCAGTACTTC	TRBJ2-7	NA	NA	TRBV5-6
CASSFEGGRGTDTQYF	TGTGCCAGCAGCTTCGAAGGCGGGCGGGGCACAGATACGCAGTATTTT	TRBJ2-3	NA	NA	TRBV11-2
CASSLYGAGGGETQYF	TGTGCCAGCAGTTTATACGGGGCGGGAGGAGGGGAGACCCAGTACTTC	TRBJ2-5	NA	TRBD2	TRBV28
CASSKNPAGVYSEQFF	TGTGCCAGCAGCAAAAACCCAGCGGGAGTATATAGTGAGCAGTTCTTC	TRBJ2-1	NA	NA	TRBV21-1
CASLGSGQGAPGGGIGELFF	TGTGCCAGCCTAGGGTCCGGACAGGGGGCACCAGGCGGCGGAATCGGGGAGCTGTTTTTT	TRBJ2-2	NA	TRBD1	TRBV28
CASSLAPTYEQYF	TGTGCCAGCAGCTTAGCCCCAACCTACGAGCAGTACTTC	TRBJ2-7	once	NA	TRBV7-9
CASSQGWGGNTNTEAFF	TGCGCCAGCAGCCAAGGCTGGGGAGGCAATACGAACACTGAAGCTTTCTTT	TRBJ1-1	NA	NA	TRBV4-1
CASSLGGGQALGPQHF	TGTGCCAGCAGTTTAGGGGGCGGGCAGGCCCTAGGGCCCCAGCATTTT	TRBJ1-5	NA	NA	TRBV28
CAINAGGRAFEQYF	TGTGCCATCAACGCGGGCGGGAGGGCCTTTGAGCAGTACTTC	TRBJ2-7	once	TRBD2	TRBV10-3
CASSLAEQGNSPLHF	TGTGCCAGCAGCCTGGCAGAACAGGGTAATTCACCCCTCCACTTT	TRBJ1-6	NA	NA	TRBV5-4